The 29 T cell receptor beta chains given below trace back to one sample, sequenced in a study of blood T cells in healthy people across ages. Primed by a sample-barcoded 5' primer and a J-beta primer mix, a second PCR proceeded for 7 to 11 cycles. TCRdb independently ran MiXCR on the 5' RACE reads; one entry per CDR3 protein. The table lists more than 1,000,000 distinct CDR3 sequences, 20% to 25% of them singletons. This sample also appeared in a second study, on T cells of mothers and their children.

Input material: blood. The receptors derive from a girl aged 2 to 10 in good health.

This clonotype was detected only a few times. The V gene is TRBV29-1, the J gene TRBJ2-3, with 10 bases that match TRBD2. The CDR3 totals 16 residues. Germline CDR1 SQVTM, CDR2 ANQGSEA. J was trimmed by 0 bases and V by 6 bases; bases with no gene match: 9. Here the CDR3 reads CSVPSGLAASTDTQYF. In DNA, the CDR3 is TGCAGCGTCCCGTCAGGACTAGCGGCTAGCACAGATACGCAGTATTTT.

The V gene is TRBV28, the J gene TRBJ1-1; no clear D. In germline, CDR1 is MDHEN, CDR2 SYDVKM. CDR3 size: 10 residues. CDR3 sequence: CGSGNTEAFF. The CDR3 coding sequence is TGTGGATCGGGGAACACTGAAGCTTTCTTT.

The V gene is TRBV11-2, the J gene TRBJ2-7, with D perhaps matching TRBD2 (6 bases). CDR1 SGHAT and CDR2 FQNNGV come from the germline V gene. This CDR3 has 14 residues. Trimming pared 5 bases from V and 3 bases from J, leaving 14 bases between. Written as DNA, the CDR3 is TGTGCCAGCAGCAACCGACTAGTATTCTACGAGCAGTACTTC. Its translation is CASSNRLVFYEQYF.

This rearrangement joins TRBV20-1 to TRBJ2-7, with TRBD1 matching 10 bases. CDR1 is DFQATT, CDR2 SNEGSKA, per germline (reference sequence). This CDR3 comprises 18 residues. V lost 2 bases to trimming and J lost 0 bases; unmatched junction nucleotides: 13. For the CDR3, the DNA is TGCAGTGCTAGAAACCGGGACAGGGGTTTTTCGAGCTCCTACGAGCAGTACTTC. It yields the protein CSARNRDRGFSSSYEQYF.

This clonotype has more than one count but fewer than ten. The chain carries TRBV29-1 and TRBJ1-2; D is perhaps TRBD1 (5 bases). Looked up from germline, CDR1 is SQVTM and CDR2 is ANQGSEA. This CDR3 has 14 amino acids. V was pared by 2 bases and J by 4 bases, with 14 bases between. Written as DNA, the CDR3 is TGCAGCGTTGAAATCGCGGCAGGGAGCTATGGCTACACCTTC. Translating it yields CSVEIAAGSYGYTF.

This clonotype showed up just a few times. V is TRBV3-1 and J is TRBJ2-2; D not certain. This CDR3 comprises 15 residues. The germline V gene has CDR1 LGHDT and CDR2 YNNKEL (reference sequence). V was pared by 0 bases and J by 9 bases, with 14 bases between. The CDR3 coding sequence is TGTGCCAGCAGCCAAGATTCTGTATCTAGACGGGAGCTGTTTTTT. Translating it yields CASSQDSVSRRELFF.

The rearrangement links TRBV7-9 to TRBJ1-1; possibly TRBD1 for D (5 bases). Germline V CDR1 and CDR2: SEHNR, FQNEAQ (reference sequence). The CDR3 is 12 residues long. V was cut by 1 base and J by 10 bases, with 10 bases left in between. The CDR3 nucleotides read TGTGCCAGCAGCTTAGGTACGGACATAGCTTTCTTT. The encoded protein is CASSLGTDIAFF.

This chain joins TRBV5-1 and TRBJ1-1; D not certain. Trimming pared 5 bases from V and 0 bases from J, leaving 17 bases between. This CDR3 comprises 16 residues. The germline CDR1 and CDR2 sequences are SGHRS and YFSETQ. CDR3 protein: CASRTDGTLMNTEAFF. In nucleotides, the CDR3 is TGCGCCAGCAGGACCGACGGAACCCTCATGAACACTGAAGCTTTCTTT.

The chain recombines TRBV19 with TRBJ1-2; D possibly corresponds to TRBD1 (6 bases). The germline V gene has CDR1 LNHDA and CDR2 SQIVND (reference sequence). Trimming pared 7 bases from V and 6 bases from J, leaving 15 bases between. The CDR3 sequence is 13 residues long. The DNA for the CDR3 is TGTGCCAGTACCTTTCCCGCAGGGGATGGCTACACCTTC. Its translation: CASTFPAGDGYTF.

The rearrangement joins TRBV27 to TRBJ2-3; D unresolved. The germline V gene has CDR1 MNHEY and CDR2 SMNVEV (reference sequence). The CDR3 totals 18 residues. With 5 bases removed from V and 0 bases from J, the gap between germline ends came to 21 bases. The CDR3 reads CASSPKNLVTISTDTQYF. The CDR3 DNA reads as TGTGCCAGCAGTCCGAAGAACCTGGTAACTATTAGCACAGATACGCAGTATTTT.

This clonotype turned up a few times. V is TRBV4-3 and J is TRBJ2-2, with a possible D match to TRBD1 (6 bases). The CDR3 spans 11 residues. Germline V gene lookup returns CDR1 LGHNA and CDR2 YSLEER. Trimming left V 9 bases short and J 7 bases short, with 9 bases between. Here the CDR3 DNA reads TGCGCCAGACAGGGCGGCGGGGAGCTGTTTTTT. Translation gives CARQGGGELFF.

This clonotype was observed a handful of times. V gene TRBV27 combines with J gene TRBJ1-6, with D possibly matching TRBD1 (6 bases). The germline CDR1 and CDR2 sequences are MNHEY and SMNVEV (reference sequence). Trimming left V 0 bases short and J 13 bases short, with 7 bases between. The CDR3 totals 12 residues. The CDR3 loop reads CASSLSGGPLHF. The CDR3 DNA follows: TGTGCCAGCAGTTTATCGGGGGGCCCCCTCCACTTT.

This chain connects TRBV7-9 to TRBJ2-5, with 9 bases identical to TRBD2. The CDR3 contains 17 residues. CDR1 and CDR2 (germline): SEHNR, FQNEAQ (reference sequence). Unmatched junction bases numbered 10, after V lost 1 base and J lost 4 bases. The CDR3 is CASSLGLAGRGGETQYF. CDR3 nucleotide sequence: TGTGCCAGCAGCTTAGGGCTAGCGGGGCGAGGTGGAGAGACCCAGTACTTC.

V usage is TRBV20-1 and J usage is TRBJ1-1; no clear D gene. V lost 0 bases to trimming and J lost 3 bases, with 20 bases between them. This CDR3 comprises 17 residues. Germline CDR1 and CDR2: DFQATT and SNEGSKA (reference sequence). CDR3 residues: CSARDLEEGSRHTEAFF. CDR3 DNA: TGCAGTGCTAGAGATCTCGAGGAAGGTAGCCGCCACACTGAAGCTTTCTTT.

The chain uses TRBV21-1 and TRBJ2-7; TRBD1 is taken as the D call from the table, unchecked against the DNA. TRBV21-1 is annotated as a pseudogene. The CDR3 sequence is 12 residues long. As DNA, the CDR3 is TGTGCCAGCACCCCTAGGAGGGGGCAGCAGTACTTC. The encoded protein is CASTPRRGQQYF.

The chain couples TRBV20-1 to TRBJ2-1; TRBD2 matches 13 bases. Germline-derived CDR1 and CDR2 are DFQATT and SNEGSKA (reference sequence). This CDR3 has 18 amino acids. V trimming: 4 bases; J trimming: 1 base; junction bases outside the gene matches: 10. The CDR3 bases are TGCAGTGCTACCACTCCCGGACTAGCGGGGGCGTCCTACAATGAGCAGTTCTTC. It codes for CSATTPGLAGASYNEQFF.

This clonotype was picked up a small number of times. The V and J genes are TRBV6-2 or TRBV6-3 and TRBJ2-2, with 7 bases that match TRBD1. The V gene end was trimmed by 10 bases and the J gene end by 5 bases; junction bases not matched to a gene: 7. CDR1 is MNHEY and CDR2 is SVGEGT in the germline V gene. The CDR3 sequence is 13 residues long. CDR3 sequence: CATDRPETGELFF. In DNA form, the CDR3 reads TGTGCCACGGACAGGCCTGAGACCGGGGAGCTGTTTTTT.

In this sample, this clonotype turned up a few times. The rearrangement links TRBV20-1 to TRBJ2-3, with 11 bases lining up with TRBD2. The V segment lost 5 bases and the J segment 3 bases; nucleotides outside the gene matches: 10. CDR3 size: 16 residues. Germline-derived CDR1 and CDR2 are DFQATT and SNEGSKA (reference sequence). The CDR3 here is CSALTSGGVRTDTQYF. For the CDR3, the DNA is TGCAGTGCTCTCACTAGCGGGGGTGTAAGGACAGATACGCAGTATTTT.

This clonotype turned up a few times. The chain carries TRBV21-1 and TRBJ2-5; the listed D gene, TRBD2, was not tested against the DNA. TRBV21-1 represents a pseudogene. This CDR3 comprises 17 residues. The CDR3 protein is CASSIRTSGRALETQYF. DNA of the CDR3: TGTGCCAGCAGCATTAGGACTAGCGGGAGGGCCTTGGAGACCCAGTACTTC.

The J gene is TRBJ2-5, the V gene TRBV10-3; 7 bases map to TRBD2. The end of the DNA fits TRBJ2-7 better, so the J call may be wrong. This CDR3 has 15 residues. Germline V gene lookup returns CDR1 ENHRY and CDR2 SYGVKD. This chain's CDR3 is CAISGSRGLGDEQYF. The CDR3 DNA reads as TGTGCCATCAGTGGAAGTCGAGGACTAGGTGACGAGCAGTACTTC.

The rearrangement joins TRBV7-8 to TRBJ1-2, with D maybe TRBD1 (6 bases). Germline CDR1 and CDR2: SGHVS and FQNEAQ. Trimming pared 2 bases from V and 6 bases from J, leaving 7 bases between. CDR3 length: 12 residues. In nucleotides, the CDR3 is TGTGCCAGCAGCTTAAGACAGGATGGCTACACCTTC. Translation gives CASSLRQDGYTF.

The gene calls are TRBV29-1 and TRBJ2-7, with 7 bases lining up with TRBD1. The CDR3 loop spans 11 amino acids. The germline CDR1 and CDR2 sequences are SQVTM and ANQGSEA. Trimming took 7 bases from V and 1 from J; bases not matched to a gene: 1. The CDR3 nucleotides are TGCAGCGCGGGACAGTCCTACGAGCAGTACTTC. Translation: CSAGQSYEQYF.

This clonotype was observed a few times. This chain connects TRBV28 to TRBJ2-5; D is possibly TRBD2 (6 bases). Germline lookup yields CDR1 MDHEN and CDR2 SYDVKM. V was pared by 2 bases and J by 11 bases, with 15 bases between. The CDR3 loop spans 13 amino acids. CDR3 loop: CASSLGGAREQYF. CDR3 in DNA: TGTGCCAGCAGTTTAGGCGGGGCACGGGAGCAGTACTTC.

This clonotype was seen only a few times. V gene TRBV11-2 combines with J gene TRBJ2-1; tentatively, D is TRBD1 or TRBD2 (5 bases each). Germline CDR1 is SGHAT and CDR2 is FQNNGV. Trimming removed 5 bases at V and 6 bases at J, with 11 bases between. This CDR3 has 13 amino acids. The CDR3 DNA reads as TGTGCCAGCAGCCTAGCTGACAGCAATGAGCAGTTCTTC. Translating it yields CASSLADSNEQFF.

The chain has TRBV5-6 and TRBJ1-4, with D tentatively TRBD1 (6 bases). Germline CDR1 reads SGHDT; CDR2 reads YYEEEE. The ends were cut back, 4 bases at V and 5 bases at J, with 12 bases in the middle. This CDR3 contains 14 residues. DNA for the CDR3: TGTGCCAGCAGCACCGGGACAATGAATGAAAAACTGTTTTTT. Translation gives CASSTGTMNEKLFF. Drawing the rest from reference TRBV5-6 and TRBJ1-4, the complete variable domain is DAGVTQSPTHLIKTRGQQVTLRCSPKSGHDTVSWYQQALGQGPQFIFQYYEEEERQRGNFPDRFSGHQFPNYSSELNVNALLLGDSALYLCASSTGTMNEKLFFGSGTQLSVL.

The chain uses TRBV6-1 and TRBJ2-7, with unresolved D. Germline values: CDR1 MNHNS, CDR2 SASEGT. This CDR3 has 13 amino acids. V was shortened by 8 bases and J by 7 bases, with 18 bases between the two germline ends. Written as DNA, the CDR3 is TGTGCCAGCCCCAGTACACCGGATGGGGAGCAGTACTTC. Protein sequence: CASPSTPDGEQYF.

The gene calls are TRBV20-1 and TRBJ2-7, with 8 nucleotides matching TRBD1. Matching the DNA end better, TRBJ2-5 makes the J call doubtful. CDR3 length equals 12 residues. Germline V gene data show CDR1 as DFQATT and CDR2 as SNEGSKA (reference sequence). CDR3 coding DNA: TGCAGTGCTCCGGACAGGGAGGAGACCCAGTACTTC. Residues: CSAPDREETQYF.

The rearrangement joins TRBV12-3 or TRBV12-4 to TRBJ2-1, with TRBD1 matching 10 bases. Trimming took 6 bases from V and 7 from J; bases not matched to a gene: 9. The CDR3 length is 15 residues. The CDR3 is CASSLGQGKGNEQFF. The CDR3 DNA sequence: TGTGCCAGCAGCCTGGGACAGGGGAAGGGAAATGAGCAGTTCTTC.

The CDR3 coding sequence is TGTGCCACCAGCAGAGATCTTTGGGCTAGCGGGAGTAATGAGGGCACCGGGGAGCTGTTTTTT. Translation: CATSRDLWASGSNEGTGELFF. The chain couples TRBV15 to TRBJ2-2; 10 nucleotides line up with TRBD2. This CDR3 has 21 residues. Unmatched junction bases numbered 17, after V lost 0 bases and J lost 4 bases. The germline V gene has CDR1 LNHNV and CDR2 YYDKDF (reference sequence).